The T cell receptor (beta chain) described here comes from a study of response to subunit inactivated influenza vaccine. CDR3 length equals 15 residues. The germline CDR1 and CDR2 sequences are MRHNA and SNTAGT. The V and J ends lost 10 bases and 1 base, in that order; junction bases with no gene match: 4. Study outcomes and limitations: Authors suggested that a seasonal influenza vaccination recruits few new T cells each time.

TCRdb re-called the RT-PCR reads through MiXCR, storing one row per CDR3 protein. Among around 540,000 distinct CDR3 sequences listed, roughly 10% were seen once. The sample holds a few counts of this clonotype. Its cognate antigen is unknown. This sample comprised PBMCs from blood, obtained on the day of vaccination. The chain combines TRBV6-4 with TRBJ2-1; 13 bases align to TRBD2. This clonotype originated in a man aged 45-65 years who received an inactivated influenza vaccine. The CDR3 DNA sequence: TGTGCCACCGGACTAGCGGGAGTGTCCTACAATGAGCAGTTCTTC. Translated, it gives CATGLAGVSYNEQFF.